This entry concerns a single TCR beta chain. With no exception, relapse followed autologous stem cell transplantation in all patients, and brentuximab vedotin exposure varied. Complete response, partial response or progressive disease constituted the best responses recorded. This sample was taken from a study of PD-1 blockade in classical Hodgkin lymphoma. Sequencing was performed with immunoSEQ multiplex PCR; in TCRdb, only in-frame clones are kept and a portion is missing. The repertoire consists of 15,000 to 16,000 clones, with approximately 88% occurring once and the leading ten covering 30% to 40%. Germline loops: CDR1 SGHTA, CDR2 FQGNSA. Trimming took 1 base from V and 2 from J; bases not matched to a gene: 13. This CDR3 has 18 residues.

This chain links TRBV7-2 with TRBJ2-7; 8 bases match TRBD2. This specimen consisted of peripheral blood mononuclear cells (PBMCs), obtained before the second cycle of nivolumab. The clonotype comes from a human donor with classical Hodgkin lymphoma. The CDR3 protein is CASSLVKASGLPPYEQYF. The CDR3 DNA sequence: TGTGCCAGCAGCTTAGTGAAGGCTAGCGGGCTCCCACCCTACGAGCAGTACTTC.